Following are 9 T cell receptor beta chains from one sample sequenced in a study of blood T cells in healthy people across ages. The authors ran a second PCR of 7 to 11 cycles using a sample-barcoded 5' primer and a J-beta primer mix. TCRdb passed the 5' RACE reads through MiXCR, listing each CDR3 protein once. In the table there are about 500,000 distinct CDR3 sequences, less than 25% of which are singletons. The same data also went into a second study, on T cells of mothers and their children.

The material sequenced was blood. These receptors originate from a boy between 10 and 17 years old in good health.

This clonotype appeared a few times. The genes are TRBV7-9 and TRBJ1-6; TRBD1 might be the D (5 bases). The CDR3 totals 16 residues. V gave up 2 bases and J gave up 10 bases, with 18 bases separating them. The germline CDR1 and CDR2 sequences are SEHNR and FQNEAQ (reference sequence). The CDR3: CASSLSRLRGESPLHF. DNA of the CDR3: TGTGCCAGCAGCTTAAGCAGACTTCGGGGCGAGTCACCCCTCCACTTT. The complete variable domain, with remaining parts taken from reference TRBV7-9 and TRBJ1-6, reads DTGVSQNPRHKITKRGQNVTFRCDPISEHNRLYWYRQTLGQGPEFLTYFQNEAQLEKSRLLSDRFSAERPKGSFSTLEIQRTEQGDSAMYLCASSLSRLRGESPLHFGNGTRLTVT.

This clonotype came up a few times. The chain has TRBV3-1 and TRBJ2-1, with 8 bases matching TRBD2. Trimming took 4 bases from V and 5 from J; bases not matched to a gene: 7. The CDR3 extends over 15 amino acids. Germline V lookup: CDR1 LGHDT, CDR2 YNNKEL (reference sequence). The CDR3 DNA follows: TGTGCCAGCAGCCTGACTAGCGATTGGGACAATGAGCAGTTCTTC. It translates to CASSLTSDWDNEQFF.

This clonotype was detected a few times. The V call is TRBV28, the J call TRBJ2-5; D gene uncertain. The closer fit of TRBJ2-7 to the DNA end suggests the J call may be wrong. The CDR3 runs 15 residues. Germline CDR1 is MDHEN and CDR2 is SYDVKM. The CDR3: CASSYVRHSSYEQYF. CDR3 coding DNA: TGTGCCAGCAGCTACGTAAGACACAGCTCCTACGAGCAGTACTTC.

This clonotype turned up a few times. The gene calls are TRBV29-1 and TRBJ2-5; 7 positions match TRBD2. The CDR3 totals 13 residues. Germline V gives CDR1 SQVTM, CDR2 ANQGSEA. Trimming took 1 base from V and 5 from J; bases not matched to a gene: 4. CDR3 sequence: CSVEGGRGETQYF. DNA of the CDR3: TGCAGCGTTGAAGGGGGGAGGGGTGAGACCCAGTACTTC.

The CDR3 spells CASSFEYWSSYEQYF. The CDR3 nucleotides read TGTGCCAGCAGCTTTGAGTACTGGAGCTCCTACGAGCAGTACTTC. The chain uses TRBV7-2 and TRBJ2-1; no clear D gene. The J call is in doubt because the DNA end fits TRBJ2-7 better. The germline V gene has CDR1 SGHTA and CDR2 FQGNSA. This CDR3 is built from 15 residues.

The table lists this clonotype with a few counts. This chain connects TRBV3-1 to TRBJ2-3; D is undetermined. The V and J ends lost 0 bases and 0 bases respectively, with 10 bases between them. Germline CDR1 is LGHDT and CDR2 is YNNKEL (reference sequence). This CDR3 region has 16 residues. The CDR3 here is CASSQDLAASTDTQYF. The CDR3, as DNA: TGTGCCAGCAGCCAAGATCTGGCGGCTAGCACAGATACGCAGTATTTT.

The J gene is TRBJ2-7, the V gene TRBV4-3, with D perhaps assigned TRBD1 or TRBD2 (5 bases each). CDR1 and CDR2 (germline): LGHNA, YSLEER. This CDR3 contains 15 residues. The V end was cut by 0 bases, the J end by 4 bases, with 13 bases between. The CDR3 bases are TGCGCCAGCAGCCAAGACGGGGCCCGGTCATACGAGCAGTACTTC. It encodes CASSQDGARSYEQYF.

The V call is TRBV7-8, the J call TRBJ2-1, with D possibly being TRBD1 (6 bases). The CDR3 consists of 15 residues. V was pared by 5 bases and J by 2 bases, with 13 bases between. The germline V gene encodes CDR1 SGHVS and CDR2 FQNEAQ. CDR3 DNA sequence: TGTGCCAGCAGCGCCCGACAGGCCCCCTACAATGAGCAGTTCTTC. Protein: CASSARQAPYNEQFF.

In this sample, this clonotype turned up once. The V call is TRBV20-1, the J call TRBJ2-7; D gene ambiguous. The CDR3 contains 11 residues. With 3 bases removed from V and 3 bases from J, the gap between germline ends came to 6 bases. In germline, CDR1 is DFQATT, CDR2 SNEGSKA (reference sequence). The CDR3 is CSARYGYEQYF. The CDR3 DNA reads TGCAGTGCTAGGTATGGCTACGAGCAGTACTTC.